The 15 T cell receptor beta chains presented below share a single source sample, sequenced in a study of blood T cell repertoires in COVID-19. Using immunoSEQ multiplex PCR, the repertoire was profiled, and TCRdb retains in-frame clones only, with some absent. The data contain 95,000 to 150,000 clones, 85% to 90% of them singletons. Sequenced input: peripheral blood. All receptors derive from a woman aged 80 or older with COVID-19, enrolled during active disease.

V and J are TRBV6-2 or TRBV6-3 and TRBJ1-5; D is ambiguous. Germline lookup yields CDR1 MNHEY and CDR2 SVGEGT. The V end lost 3 bases, the J end lost 6 bases, and 18 bases lay between the germline ends. The CDR3 runs 16 residues. The CDR3 region is CASSYNGVDVGQPQHF. CDR3 bases: TGTGCCAGCAGTTATAACGGGGTAGACGTAGGTCAGCCCCAGCATTTT.

This rearrangement joins TRBV4-1 to TRBJ2-3, with 7 bases lining up with TRBD1. V lost 0 bases, J lost 2 bases, and 5 bases stayed unmatched. The CDR3 contains 16 residues. In germline, CDR1 is MGHRA, CDR2 YSYEKL. CDR3 sequence (DNA): TGCGCCAGCAGCCAAGAACGGGACAGTTACACAGATACGCAGTATTTT. This codes for CASSQERDSYTDTQYF.

The chain carries TRBV6-1 and TRBJ2-1; D unclear. The CDR3 extends over 17 amino acids. V was pared by 2 bases and J by 0 bases, with 14 bases between. CDR1 is MNHNS, CDR2 SASEGT, per germline. The CDR3 DNA reads as TGTGCCAGCAGTGAAAACCTTGCGCGGAGCTCCTACAATGAGCAGTTCTTC. Its protein product is CASSENLARSSYNEQFF.

The rearrangement joins TRBV18 to TRBJ1-1; a possible D gene is TRBD1 (5 bases). V dropped 5 bases and J dropped 2 bases, with 15 bases sitting between them. The germline V gene has CDR1 KGHSH and CDR2 LQKENI. The CDR3 runs 15 residues. The CDR3 protein is CASSARGLDNTEAFF. The CDR3 region has the DNA TGTGCCAGCTCAGCAAGGGGACTGGACAACACTGAAGCTTTCTTT. Drawing the rest from reference TRBV18 and TRBJ1-1, the complete variable domain is NAGVMQNPRHLVRRRGQEARLRCSPMKGHSHVYWYRQLPEEGLKFMVYLQKENIIDESGMPKERFSAEFPKEGPSILRIQQVVRGDSAAYFCASSARGLDNTEAFFGQGTRLTVV.

This clone was observed once. The chain recombines TRBV28 with TRBJ1-4; no firm D call. Trimming took off 5 bases at V and 4 bases at J, with 17 bases between the two ends. The CDR3 extends over 16 amino acids. CDR1 is MDHEN, CDR2 SYDVKM, per germline. CDR3 bases: TGTGCCAGCAGTGTTGCCACAGCGGTCCTTAATGAAAAACTGTTTTTT. Its translation is CASSVATAVLNEKLFF.

The J gene is TRBJ2-7, the V gene TRBV5-1; the D gene is possibly TRBD2 (6 bases). The CDR3 length is 14 residues. The germline CDR1 and CDR2 sequences are SGHRS and YFSETQ. Trimming stripped 5 bases from V and 4 bases from J, with 16 bases between. The CDR3 coding sequence is TGCGCCAGCAGGAGGGACTCTGCGATTTACGAGCAGTACTTC. Residues: CASRRDSAIYEQYF.

The J gene is TRBJ1-3, the V gene TRBV6-1, with TRBD1 identical over 7 bases. The length of the CDR3 is 16 residues. CDR1 MNHNS and CDR2 SASEGT come from the germline V gene. V lost 4 bases and J lost 4; bases outside the gene matches: 10. The CDR3 DNA reads TGTGCCAGCAGTGTTAATGACAGGGCTTCCGGAAACACCATATATTTT. Translating it yields CASSVNDRASGNTIYF.

This clone was observed a handful of times. The V and J genes are TRBV5-1 and TRBJ1-2; the D is unclear. Trimming stripped 1 base from V and 2 bases from J, with 9 bases between. The germline V gene encodes CDR1 SGHRS and CDR2 YFSETQ. The CDR3 spans 14 residues. The CDR3 region is CASSLYQANYGYTF. Written as DNA, the CDR3 is TGCGCCAGCAGCTTGTATCAGGCAAACTATGGCTACACCTTC.

The genes are TRBV27 and TRBJ2-3; weak D call: TRBD1 (6 bases). Germline loops: CDR1 MNHEY, CDR2 SMNVEV (reference sequence). V was cut by 5 bases and J by 8 bases, with 17 bases left in between. The CDR3 runs to 14 residues. The CDR3 DNA is TGTGCCAGCAGTCCCAACATATTAGGGGGTACGCAGTATTTT. It encodes CASSPNILGGTQYF.

This clone was detected a few times. This chain links TRBV18 with TRBJ1-2; 8 bases agree with TRBD1. The CDR3 loop spans 13 amino acids. Trimming removed 6 bases from V and 10 bases from J; junction bases left unmatched: 10. Germline lookup yields CDR1 KGHSH and CDR2 LQKENI. Written as DNA, the CDR3 is TGTGCCAGCTCGGCGGACAGGGTTGGGGACTACACCTTC. Translated: CASSADRVGDYTF.

The chain couples TRBV14 to TRBJ2-5; the match to TRBD1 covers 8 bases. From germline, CDR1 is SGHDN and CDR2 FVKESK. The CDR3 runs to 15 residues. The trim removed 4 bases at V and 1 base at J, leaving 5 bases unmatched. The CDR3 nucleotides are TGTGCCAGCAGCCCTCTTGGACAGGGCCAAGAGACCCAGTACTTC. It codes for CASSPLGQGQETQYF.

The chain has TRBV28 and TRBJ1-2; D is perhaps TRBD1 (6 bases). Germline V gene sequence: CDR1 MDHEN, CDR2 SYDVKM. The CDR3 has 14 residues. Trimming took 6 bases from V and 8 from J, leaving 19 bases between them. CDR3 DNA: TGTGCCAGCAGAACCTTGGGACAACAGGACGGCTACACCTTC. It codes for CASRTLGQQDGYTF.

This chain links TRBV28 with TRBJ2-7; D may be TRBD1 (5 bases). From germline, CDR1 is MDHEN and CDR2 SYDVKM. The CDR3 has 15 residues. Trimming cost V 7 bases and J 2 bases, with 18 bases left between them. The CDR3 sequence: CASTRTPWGTYEQYF. The DNA for the CDR3 is TGTGCCAGCACCCGAACCCCATGGGGCACCTACGAGCAGTACTTC.

This clone has just one count. The chain carries TRBV11-2 and TRBJ2-3; 12 bases are shared with TRBD2. CDR1 is SGHAT and CDR2 is FQNNGV in the germline V gene. The CDR3 is 17 residues long. V lost 2 bases, J lost 2 bases, and 5 bases stayed unmatched. The CDR3 DNA reads TGTGCCAGCAGCTTATCGACTAGCGGGAGAAACACAGATACGCAGTATTTT. Translation: CASSLSTSGRNTDTQYF.

The chain combines TRBV7-2 with TRBJ2-7; 9 positions match TRBD2. The CDR3 runs 14 residues. Germline CDR1 is SGHTA and CDR2 is FQGNSA. The J segment lost 4 bases and the V segment lost 2 bases, leaving 3 bases of the junction unmatched. Here the CDR3 reads CASSLRGLAYEQYF. CDR3 DNA sequence: TGTGCCAGCAGCTTACGGGGACTAGCATACGAGCAGTACTTC.